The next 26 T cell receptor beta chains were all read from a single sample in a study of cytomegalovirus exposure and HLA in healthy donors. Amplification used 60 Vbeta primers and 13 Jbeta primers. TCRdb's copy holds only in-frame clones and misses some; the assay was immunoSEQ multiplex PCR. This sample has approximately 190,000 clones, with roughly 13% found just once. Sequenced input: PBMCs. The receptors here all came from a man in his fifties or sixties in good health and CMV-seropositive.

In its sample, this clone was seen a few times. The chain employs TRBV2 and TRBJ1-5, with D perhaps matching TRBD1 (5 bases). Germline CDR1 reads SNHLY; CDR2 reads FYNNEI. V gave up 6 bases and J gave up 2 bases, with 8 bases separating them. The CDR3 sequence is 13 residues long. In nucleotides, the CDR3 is TGTGCCAGCAGCAGGGAGGGCAATCAGCCCCAGCATTTT. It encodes CASSREGNQPQHF.

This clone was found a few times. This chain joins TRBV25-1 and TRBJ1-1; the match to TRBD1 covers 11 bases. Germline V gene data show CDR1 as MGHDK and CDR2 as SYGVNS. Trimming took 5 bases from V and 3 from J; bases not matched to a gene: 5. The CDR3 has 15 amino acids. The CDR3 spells CASSPRTGGDTEAFF. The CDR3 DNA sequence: TGTGCCAGCAGTCCTCGGACAGGGGGCGACACTGAAGCTTTCTTT.

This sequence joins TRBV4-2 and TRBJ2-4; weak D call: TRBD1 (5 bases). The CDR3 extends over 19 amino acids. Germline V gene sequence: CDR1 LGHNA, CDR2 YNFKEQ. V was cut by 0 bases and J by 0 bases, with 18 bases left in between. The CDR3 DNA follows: TGTGCCAGCAGCCAAGATCCGACAGCCTCCCTGGGAGCCAAAAACATTCAGTACTTC. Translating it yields CASSQDPTASLGAKNIQYF.

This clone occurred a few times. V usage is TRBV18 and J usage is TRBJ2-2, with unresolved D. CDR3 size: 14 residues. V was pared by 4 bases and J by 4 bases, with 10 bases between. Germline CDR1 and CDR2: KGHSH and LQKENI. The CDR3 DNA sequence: TGTGCCAGCTCACGAACAGAATCCACCGGGGAGCTGTTTTTT. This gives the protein CASSRTESTGELFF. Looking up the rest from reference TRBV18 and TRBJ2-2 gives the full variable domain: NAGVMQNPRHLVRRRGQEARLRCSPMKGHSHVYWYRQLPEEGLKFMVYLQKENIIDESGMPKERFSAEFPKEGPSILRIQQVVRGDSAAYFCASSRTESTGELFFGEGSRLTVL.

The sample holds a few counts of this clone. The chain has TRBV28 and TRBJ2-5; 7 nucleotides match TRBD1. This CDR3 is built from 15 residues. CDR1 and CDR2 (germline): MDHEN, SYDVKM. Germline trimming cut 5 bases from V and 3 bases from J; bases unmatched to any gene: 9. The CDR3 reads CASSLLQGKKETQYF. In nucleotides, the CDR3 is TGTGCCAGCAGTCTACTACAGGGGAAAAAAGAGACCCAGTACTTC.

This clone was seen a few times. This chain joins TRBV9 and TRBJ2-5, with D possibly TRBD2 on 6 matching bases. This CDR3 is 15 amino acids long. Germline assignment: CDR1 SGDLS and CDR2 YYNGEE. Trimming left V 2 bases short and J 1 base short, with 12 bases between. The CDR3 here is CASSVMGGAQETQYF. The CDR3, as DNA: TGTGCCAGCAGCGTGATGGGCGGGGCCCAAGAGACCCAGTACTTC.

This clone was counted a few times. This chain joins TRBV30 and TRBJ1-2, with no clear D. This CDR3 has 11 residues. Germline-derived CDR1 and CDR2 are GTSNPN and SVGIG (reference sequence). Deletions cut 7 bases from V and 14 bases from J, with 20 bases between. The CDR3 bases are TGTGCCTCTACCTCCGGAGTGGCGGGGACCTTC. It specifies CASTSGVAGTF.

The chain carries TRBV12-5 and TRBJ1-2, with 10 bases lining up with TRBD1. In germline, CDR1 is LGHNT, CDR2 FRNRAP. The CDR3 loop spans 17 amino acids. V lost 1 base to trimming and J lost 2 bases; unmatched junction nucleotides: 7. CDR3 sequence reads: CASGLGTGQGWNYGYTF. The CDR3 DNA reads TGTGCTAGTGGTTTGGGGACGGGACAGGGGTGGAACTATGGCTACACCTTC.

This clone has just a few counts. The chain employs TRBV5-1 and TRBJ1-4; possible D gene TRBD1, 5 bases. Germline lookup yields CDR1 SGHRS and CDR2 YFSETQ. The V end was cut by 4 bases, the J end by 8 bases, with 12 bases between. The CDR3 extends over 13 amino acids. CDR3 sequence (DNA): TGCGCCAGCAGCGAACCAGGGAACGAAAAACTGTTTTTT. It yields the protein CASSEPGNEKLFF.

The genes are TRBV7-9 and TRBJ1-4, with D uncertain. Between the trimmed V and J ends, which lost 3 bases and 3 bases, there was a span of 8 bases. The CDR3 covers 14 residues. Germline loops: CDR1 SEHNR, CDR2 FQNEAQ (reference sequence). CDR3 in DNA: TGTGCCAGCAGCTTCCCACCAGCTAATGAAAAACTGTTTTTT. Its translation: CASSFPPANEKLFF.

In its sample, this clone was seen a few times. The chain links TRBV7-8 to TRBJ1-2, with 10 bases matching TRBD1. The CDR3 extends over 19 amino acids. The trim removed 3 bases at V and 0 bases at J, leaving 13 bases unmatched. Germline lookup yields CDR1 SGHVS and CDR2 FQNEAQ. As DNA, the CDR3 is TGTGCCAGCAGCTTTATAACCGGGACAGGGGCCTTAGCTAACTATGGCTACACCTTC. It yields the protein CASSFITGTGALANYGYTF.

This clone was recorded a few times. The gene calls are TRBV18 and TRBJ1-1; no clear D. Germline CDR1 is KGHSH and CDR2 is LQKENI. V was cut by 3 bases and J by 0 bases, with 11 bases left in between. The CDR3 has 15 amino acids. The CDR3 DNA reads TGTGCCAGCTCACCGTTGACAACACTGAACACTGAAGCTTTCTTT. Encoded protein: CASSPLTTLNTEAFF.

The CDR3 spells CSVMGLEAFF. Here the CDR3 DNA reads TGCAGCGTAATGGGACTTGAAGCTTTCTTT. This sequence joins TRBV29-1 and TRBJ1-1, with TRBD1 as a possible D gene (5 bases). The length of the CDR3 is 10 residues. Trimming took off 6 bases at V and 7 bases at J, with 9 bases between the two ends. Germline V gene lookup returns CDR1 SQVTM and CDR2 ANQGSEA.

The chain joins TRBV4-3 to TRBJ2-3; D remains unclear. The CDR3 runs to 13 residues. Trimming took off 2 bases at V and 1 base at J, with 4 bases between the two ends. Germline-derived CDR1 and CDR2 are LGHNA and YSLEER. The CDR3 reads CASSQRGTDTQYF. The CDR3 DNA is TGCGCCAGCAGCCAAAGAGGCACAGATACGCAGTATTTT.

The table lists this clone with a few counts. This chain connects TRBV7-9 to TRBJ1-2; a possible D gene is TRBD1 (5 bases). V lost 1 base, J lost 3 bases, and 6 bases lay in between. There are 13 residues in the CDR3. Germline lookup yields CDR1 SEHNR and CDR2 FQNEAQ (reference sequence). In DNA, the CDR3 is TGTGCCAGCAGCTTAGGGACACACTATGGCTACACCTTC. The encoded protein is CASSLGTHYGYTF.

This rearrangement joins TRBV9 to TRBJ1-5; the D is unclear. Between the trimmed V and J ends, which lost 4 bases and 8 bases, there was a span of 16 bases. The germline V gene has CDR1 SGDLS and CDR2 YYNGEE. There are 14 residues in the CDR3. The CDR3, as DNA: TGTGCCAGCAGCCCCGGAGGAGGGTCAGAGCCCCAGCATTTT. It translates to CASSPGGGSEPQHF.

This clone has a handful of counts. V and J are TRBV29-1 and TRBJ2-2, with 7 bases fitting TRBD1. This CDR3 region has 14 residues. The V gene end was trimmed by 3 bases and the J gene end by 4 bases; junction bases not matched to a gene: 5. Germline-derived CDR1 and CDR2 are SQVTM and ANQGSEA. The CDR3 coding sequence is TGCAGCGTTGAGGGGCAGGGGGTCACCGGGGAGCTGTTTTTT. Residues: CSVEGQGVTGELFF.

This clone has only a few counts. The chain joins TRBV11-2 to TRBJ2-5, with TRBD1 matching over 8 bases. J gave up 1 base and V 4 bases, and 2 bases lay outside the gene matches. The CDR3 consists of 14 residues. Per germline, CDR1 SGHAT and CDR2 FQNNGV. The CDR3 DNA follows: TGTGCCAGCAGCTGGGGACAGGTCCAAGAGACCCAGTACTTC. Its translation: CASSWGQVQETQYF. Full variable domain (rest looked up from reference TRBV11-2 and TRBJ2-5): EAGVAQSPRYKIIEKRQSVAFWCNPISGHATLYWYQQILGQGPKLLIQFQNNGVVDDSQLPKDRFSAERLKGVDSTLKIQPAKLEDSAVYLCASSWGQVQETQYFGPGTRLLVL.

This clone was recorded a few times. The CDR3 sequence is CASSLTAGRNQPQHF. CDR3 DNA sequence: TGTGCCAGCAGTCTAACGGCAGGGCGCAATCAGCCCCAGCATTTT. J is TRBJ1-5 and V is TRBV28, with D possibly being TRBD1 (5 bases). The CDR3 has 15 residues. Trimming took off 5 bases at V and 2 bases at J, with 13 bases between the two ends. CDR1 MDHEN and CDR2 SYDVKM come from the germline V gene.

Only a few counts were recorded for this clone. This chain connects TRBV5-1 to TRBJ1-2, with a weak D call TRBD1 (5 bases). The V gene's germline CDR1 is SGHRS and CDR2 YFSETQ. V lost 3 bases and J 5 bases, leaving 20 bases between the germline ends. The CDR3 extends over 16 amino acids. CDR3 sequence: CASSSLVGGGGYGYTF. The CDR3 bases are TGCGCCAGCAGCTCGCTTGTGGGGGGTGGAGGTTATGGCTACACCTTC.

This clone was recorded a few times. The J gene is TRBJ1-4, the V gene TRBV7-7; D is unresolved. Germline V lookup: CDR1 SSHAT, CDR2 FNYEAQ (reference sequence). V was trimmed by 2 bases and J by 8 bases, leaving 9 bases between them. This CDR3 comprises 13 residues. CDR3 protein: CASSLRVTEKLFF. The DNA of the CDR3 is TGTGCCAGCAGCTTAAGAGTTACGGAAAAACTGTTTTTT.

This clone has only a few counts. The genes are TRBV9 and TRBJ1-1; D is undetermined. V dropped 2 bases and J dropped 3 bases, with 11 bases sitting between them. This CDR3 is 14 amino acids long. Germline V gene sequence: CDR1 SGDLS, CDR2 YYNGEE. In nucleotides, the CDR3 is TGTGCCAGCAGCGTGGCCACTCGGGACACTGAAGCTTTCTTT. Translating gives CASSVATRDTEAFF.

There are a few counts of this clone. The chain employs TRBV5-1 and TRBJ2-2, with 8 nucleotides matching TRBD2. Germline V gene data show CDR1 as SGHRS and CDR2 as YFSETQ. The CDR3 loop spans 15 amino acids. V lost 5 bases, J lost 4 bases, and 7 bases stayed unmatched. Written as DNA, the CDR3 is TGCGCCAGCAGAAGGGCGGGGGGAAGCACCGGGGAGCTGTTTTTT. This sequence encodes CASRRAGGSTGELFF.

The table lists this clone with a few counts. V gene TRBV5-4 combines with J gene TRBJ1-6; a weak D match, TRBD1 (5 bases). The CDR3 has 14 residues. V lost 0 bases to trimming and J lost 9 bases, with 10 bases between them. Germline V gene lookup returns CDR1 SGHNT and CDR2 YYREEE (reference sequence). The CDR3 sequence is CASSLAGVGSPLHF. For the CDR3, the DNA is TGTGCCAGCAGCTTGGCGGGGGTTGGTTCACCCCTCCACTTT.

CDR3 region: CASSPSGLGVEQYF. Written as DNA, the CDR3 is TGTGCCAGCAGCCCCAGTGGTTTAGGAGTCGAGCAGTACTTC. The chain is built from TRBV9 and TRBJ2-7; D ambiguous. V lost 4 bases and J 6 bases, leaving 17 bases between the germline ends. Germline lookup yields CDR1 SGDLS and CDR2 YYNGEE. The CDR3 contains 14 residues.

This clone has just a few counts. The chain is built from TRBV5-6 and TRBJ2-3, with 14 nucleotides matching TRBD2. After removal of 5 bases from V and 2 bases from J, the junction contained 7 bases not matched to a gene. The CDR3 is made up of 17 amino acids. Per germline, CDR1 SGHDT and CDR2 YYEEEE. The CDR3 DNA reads TGTGCCAGCAGATATTTGGGACTAGCGGGGGTCACAGATACGCAGTATTTT. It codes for CASRYLGLAGVTDTQYF.